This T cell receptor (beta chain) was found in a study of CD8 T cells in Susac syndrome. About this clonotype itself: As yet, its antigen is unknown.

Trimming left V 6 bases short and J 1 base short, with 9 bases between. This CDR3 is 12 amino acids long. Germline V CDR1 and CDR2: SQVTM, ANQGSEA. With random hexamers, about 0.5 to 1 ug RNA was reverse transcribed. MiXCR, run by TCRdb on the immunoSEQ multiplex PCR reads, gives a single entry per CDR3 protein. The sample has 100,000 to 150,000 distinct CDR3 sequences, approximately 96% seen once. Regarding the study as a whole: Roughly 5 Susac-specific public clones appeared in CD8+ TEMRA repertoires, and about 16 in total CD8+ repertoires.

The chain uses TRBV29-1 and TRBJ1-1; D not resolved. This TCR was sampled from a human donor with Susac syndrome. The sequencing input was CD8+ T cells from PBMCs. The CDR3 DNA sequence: TGCAGCGTCTCCGGAGAGAACACTGAAGCTTTCTTT. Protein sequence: CSVSGENTEAFF.